What follows are 19 T cell receptor beta chains derived from one specimen sequenced in a study of T cell responses to AZD1222 COVID-19 vaccine. Profiled with immunoSEQ multiplex PCR; TCRdb holds only in-frame clones, not every one. The data show about 120,000 clones, around 82% seen once. The material sequenced was peripheral blood, taken on day 0 of AZD1222 vaccination. Receptors were obtained from an adult in good health.

V is TRBV12-3 or TRBV12-4 and J is TRBJ1-2, with D maybe TRBD1 (5 bases). CDR3 length: 13 residues. The V end was cut by 1 base, the J end by 5 bases, with 8 bases between. CDR3 coding DNA: TGTGCCAGCAGTTTAGTGGGGACTTATGGCTACACCTTC. Translation gives CASSLVGTYGYTF.

This chain uses TRBV7-2 with TRBJ2-2; D not resolved. Trimming removed 5 bases from V and 7 bases from J, with 8 bases in between. From germline, CDR1 is SGHTA and CDR2 FQGNSA. The CDR3 runs 12 residues. For the CDR3, the DNA is TGTGCCAGCAGCCAAGGCGTCGGGGAGCTGTTTTTT. Encoded protein: CASSQGVGELFF.

The CDR3 DNA reads TGCGCCAGCAGCCAAGAAAGCGGGGACTCCTACGAGCAGTACTTC. Its translation: CASSQESGDSYEQYF. V usage is TRBV4-3 and J usage is TRBJ2-7; TRBD2 matches at 7 bases. The V gene's germline CDR1 is LGHNA and CDR2 YSLEER. The CDR3 loop spans 15 amino acids. V shed 0 bases and J 0 bases; nucleotides not matched to a gene: 2.

Concerning this clone itself: A much larger clonotype is one base distant, so this may be a read error. The rearrangement uses TRBV3-1 (or the pseudogene TRBV3-2) and TRBJ2-1, with D maybe TRBD2 (7 bases). CDR1 is LGHDT, CDR2 YNNKEL, per germline (reference sequence). The CDR3 loop spans 16 amino acids. This chain's CDR3 is CPSSQDEGGPHNEQFF. The CDR3 DNA is TGTCCCAGCAGCCAAGACGAGGGGGGGCCCCACAATGAGCAGTTCTTC.

The V call is TRBV6-5, the J call TRBJ2-5; 9 nucleotides align to TRBD1. Germline lookup yields CDR1 MNHEY and CDR2 SVGAGI. This CDR3 has 14 amino acids. V trimming: 6 bases; J trimming: 5 bases; junction bases outside the gene matches: 7. CDR3 sequence reads: CASSRDRAKETQYF. The CDR3 nucleotides are TGTGCCAGCAGCCGGGACAGGGCGAAGGAGACCCAGTACTTC.

The chain combines TRBV30 with TRBJ2-5; D may correspond to TRBD1 or TRBD2 (6 bases each). Germline CDR1 GTSNPN, CDR2 SVGIG (reference sequence). The CDR3 extends over 13 amino acids. The V and J ends lost 2 bases and 5 bases respectively, with 12 bases between them. CDR3 DNA sequence: TGTGCCTGGAGTATTTCGGGGGCCGAGACCCAGTACTTC. This encodes CAWSISGAETQYF. Full variable domain (missing parts from reference TRBV30 and TRBJ2-5): SQTIHQWPATLVQPVGSPLSLECTVEGTSNPNLYWYRQAAGRGLQLLFYSVGIGQISSEVPQNLSASRPQDRQFILSSKKLLLSDSGFYLCAWSISGAETQYFGPGTRLLVL.

The rearrangement links TRBV19 to TRBJ1-5; D is undetermined. Trimming removed 10 bases from V and 0 bases from J, with 16 bases in between. The CDR3 loop spans 15 amino acids. Germline V CDR1 and CDR2: LNHDA, SQIVND (reference sequence). This chain's CDR3 is CATVEAAYSNQPQHF. In nucleotides, the CDR3 is TGTGCCACCGTGGAGGCGGCTTATAGCAATCAGCCCCAGCATTTT.

V and J are TRBV5-6 and TRBJ2-2, with D possibly being TRBD2 (6 bases). The CDR3 covers 13 residues. The germline CDR1 and CDR2 sequences are SGHDT and YYEEEE. Trimming cost V 5 bases and J 5 bases, with 10 bases left between them. CDR3 sequence: CASRRGGTGELFF. DNA for the CDR3: TGTGCCAGCAGAAGAGGAGGGACCGGGGAGCTGTTTTTT.

The chain is built from TRBV3-1 (or the pseudogene TRBV3-2) and TRBJ1-5, with a tentative D call TRBD1 (6 bases). This CDR3 is 16 amino acids long. Trimming took 1 base from V and 6 from J, leaving 16 bases between them. Germline V gene lookup returns CDR1 LGHDT and CDR2 YNNKEL (reference sequence). Written as DNA, the CDR3 is TGTGCCAGCAGCCAAGGAGGGGGAACTGTCGGTCAGCCCCAGCATTTT. This translates into CASSQGGGTVGQPQHF.

The chain combines TRBV4-1 with TRBJ2-2; no definite D call. V was pared by 5 bases and J by 7 bases, with 8 bases between. The CDR3 runs to 12 residues. The germline V gene has CDR1 MGHRA and CDR2 YSYEKL. CDR3 DNA: TGCGCCAGCAGCGCACACGGCGGGGAGCTGTTTTTT. Translated, it gives CASSAHGGELFF.

CDR3 nucleotides: TGTGCCAGCAGTGAGGGTCCCAGTGGCTACACCTTC. Its protein product is CASSEGPSGYTF. J is TRBJ1-2 and V is TRBV6-1; D ambiguous. Germline assignment: CDR1 MNHNS and CDR2 SASEGT. The CDR3 consists of 12 residues. V lost 3 bases, J lost 7 bases, and 9 bases lay in between.

The rearrangement links TRBV27 to TRBJ1-6, with 8 bases fitting TRBD1. CDR1 MNHEY and CDR2 SMNVEV come from the germline V gene (reference sequence). Losses at the gene ends were 5 bases for V and 6 bases for J; bases not matched to a gene: 3. The CDR3 loop spans 14 amino acids. The CDR3 DNA follows: TGTGCCAGCAGTCCTGGACAGGGTAATTCACCCCTCCACTTT. Translated, it gives CASSPGQGNSPLHF.

The rearrangement joins TRBV11-2 to TRBJ2-2; possibly TRBD2 for D (7 bases). Germline CDR1 SGHAT, CDR2 FQNNGV. This CDR3 comprises 15 residues. V lost 0 bases, J lost 3 bases, and 8 bases lay in between. The CDR3: CASSLEGGHTGELFF. The CDR3 DNA sequence: TGTGCCAGCAGCTTAGAGGGGGGGCACACCGGGGAGCTGTTTTTT.

V usage is TRBV9 and J usage is TRBJ1-3; no clear D gene. This CDR3 has 13 residues. Trimming stripped 2 bases from V and 3 bases from J, with 6 bases between. Germline assignment: CDR1 SGDLS and CDR2 YYNGEE. The CDR3, as DNA: TGTGCCAGCAGCGTGTCAGGTGGAAACACCATATATTTT. Amino acids: CASSVSGGNTIYF.

The rearrangement links TRBV5-5 to TRBJ1-5; 7 nucleotides agree with TRBD1. V trimming: 4 bases; J trimming: 5 bases; junction bases outside the gene matches: 12. The CDR3 runs 16 residues. CDR1 is SGHKS and CDR2 is YYEKEE in the germline V gene (reference sequence). In DNA, the CDR3 is TGTGCCAGCAGCGTGACAGGGTTTTCGTACGATCAGCCCCAGCATTTT. Protein: CASSVTGFSYDQPQHF.

This clone was recorded only once. The chain is built from TRBV19 and TRBJ1-1, with TRBD1 matching 7 bases. Germline values: CDR1 LNHDA, CDR2 SQIVND (reference sequence). With V trimmed by 8 bases and J by 1 base, 1 base remained unmatched. The CDR3 extends over 12 amino acids. CDR3: CASGQANTEAFF. CDR3 DNA sequence: TGTGCCAGTGGACAGGCGAACACTGAAGCTTTCTTT.

The chain has TRBV27 and TRBJ2-7; the D is unclear. V dropped 6 bases and J dropped 0 bases, with 18 bases sitting between them. The CDR3 contains 16 residues. From germline, CDR1 is MNHEY and CDR2 SMNVEV (reference sequence). DNA for the CDR3: TGTGCCAGCAGGCTAGACGAGTCAAGGAGCTCCTACGAGCAGTACTTC. Translated: CASRLDESRSSYEQYF.

The V gene is TRBV7-2, the J gene TRBJ1-3, with 12 bases aligning to TRBD1. The germline V gene has CDR1 SGHTA and CDR2 FQGNSA. The CDR3 runs 18 residues. With 5 bases clipped from V and 3 bases from J, the junction kept 11 bases outside the gene matches. The CDR3 nucleotides are TGTGCCAGCAGCACCCGGGACAGGGGGCGAGTAGGTGGAAACACCATATATTTT. This gives the protein CASSTRDRGRVGGNTIYF.

The chain uses TRBV28 and TRBJ1-2; 7 bases match TRBD1. V shed 5 bases, J shed 4 bases, and the junction held 16 bases outside the gene matches. Per the germline V gene, CDR1 is MDHEN and CDR2 is SYDVKM. CDR3 length: 17 amino acids. DNA of the CDR3: TGTGCCAGCAGTCCCCCGGGACAGCAGTCGTTTACCTATGGCTACACCTTC. Protein: CASSPPGQQSFTYGYTF.